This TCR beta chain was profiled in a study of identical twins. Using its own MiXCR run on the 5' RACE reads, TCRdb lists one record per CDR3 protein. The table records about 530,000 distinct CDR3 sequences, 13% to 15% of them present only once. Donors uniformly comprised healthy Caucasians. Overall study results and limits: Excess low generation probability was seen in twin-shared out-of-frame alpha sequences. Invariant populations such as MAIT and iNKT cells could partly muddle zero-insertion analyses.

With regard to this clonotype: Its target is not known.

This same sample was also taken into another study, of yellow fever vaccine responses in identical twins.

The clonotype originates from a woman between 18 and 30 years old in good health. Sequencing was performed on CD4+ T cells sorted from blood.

The DNA for the CDR3 is TGCAGTGCTCGTATGTTGTTGTCTGAAGCTTTCTTT. Translating it yields CSARMLLSEAFF. V is TRBV20-1 and J is TRBJ1-1; D ambiguous. Germline CDR1 DFQATT, CDR2 SNEGSKA (reference sequence). The CDR3 is made up of 12 amino acids. The ends were cut back, 5 bases at V and 6 bases at J, with 13 bases in the middle.